Below, 27 T cell receptor beta chains from the same sample are listed, as sequenced in a study of blood T cells in healthy people across ages. PCR was performed a second time for roughly 7 to 12 cycles using a sample-barcoded 5' primer and a J-beta primer mix. TCRdb itself ran the 5' RACE reads through MiXCR, one entry per CDR3 protein. Of around 1.7 million distinct CDR3 sequences listed, over 25% are singletons. Sample: blood. These receptors were obtained from a woman aged 25-40 years in good health.

This clonotype was seen a handful of times. V and J are TRBV2 and TRBJ2-3; D not resolved. The CDR3 is 15 residues long. Germline values: CDR1 SNHLY, CDR2 FYNNEI. With 6 bases removed from V and 0 bases from J, the gap between germline ends came to 13 bases. CDR3: CASSGNLGSTDTQYF. The CDR3 DNA is TGTGCCAGCAGCGGTAACCTCGGTAGCACAGATACGCAGTATTTT.

V gene TRBV3-1 combines with J gene TRBJ2-7, with TRBD2 as a possible D gene (6 bases). The CDR3 spans 17 residues. V lost 0 bases and J 2 bases, leaving 17 bases between the germline ends. Germline assignment: CDR1 LGHDT and CDR2 YNNKEL (reference sequence). The CDR3 nucleotides read TGTGCCAGCAGCCAAGATCGGGTCCGCGGGGCCCCCTACGAGCAGTACTTC. Translated, it gives CASSQDRVRGAPYEQYF.

As for this clonotype: At one end the junction does not follow the germline gene, possibly because of a read error. CDR3 loop: CTSSQGRRRLNTEAFF. The CDR3 DNA reads as TGCACCAGCAGCCAAGGGAGACGGAGGTTGAACACTGAAGCTTTCTTT. This rearrangement joins TRBV4-1 to TRBJ1-1; D gene unclear. The CDR3 is 16 amino acids. CDR1 and CDR2 (germline): MGHRA, YSYEKL.

This chain links TRBV20-1 with TRBJ2-3; D tentatively fits TRBD1 or TRBD2 (5 bases each). This CDR3 has 15 residues. The germline CDR1 and CDR2 sequences are DFQATT and SNEGSKA (reference sequence). The V and J ends lost 0 bases and 6 bases respectively, with 16 bases between them. The CDR3 here is CSARDLRGPADTQYF. The CDR3 nucleotides read TGCAGTGCTAGAGATCTGAGGGGCCCCGCTGATACGCAGTATTTT.

This clonotype was observed many times. The genes are TRBV9 and TRBJ2-1; 13 bases map to TRBD2. V was clipped by 3 bases and J by 4 bases; unmatched bases: 1. Germline V gives CDR1 SGDLS, CDR2 YYNGEE. The CDR3 is made up of 15 amino acids. The chain's CDR3 is CASSGGLAGYNEQFF. The CDR3 DNA is TGTGCCAGCAGCGGGGGACTAGCGGGATACAATGAGCAGTTCTTC.

The rearrangement links TRBV20-1 to TRBJ2-3, with 9 bases matching TRBD1. The V gene end was trimmed by 4 bases and the J gene end by 5 bases; junction bases not matched to a gene: 4. The CDR3 is made up of 13 amino acids. Per the germline V gene, CDR1 is DFQATT and CDR2 is SNEGSKA (reference sequence). CDR3 DNA sequence: TGCAGTGCTACGGACAGGGGCAGAGATACGCAGTATTTT. It encodes CSATDRGRDTQYF.

In this sample, this clonotype turned up many times. This chain connects TRBV4-1 to TRBJ2-3; 7 bases are shared with TRBD1. Unmatched junction bases numbered 5, after V lost 2 bases and J lost 6 bases. The V gene's germline CDR1 is MGHRA and CDR2 YSYEKL. CDR3 size: 14 residues. The CDR3 sequence: CASSQLPRGDTQYF. In DNA, the CDR3 is TGCGCCAGCAGCCAACTCCCCAGGGGGGATACGCAGTATTTT.

This clonotype was counted only a few times. The chain recombines TRBV10-3 with TRBJ1-2; the match to TRBD1 covers 9 bases. The V segment lost 4 bases and the J segment 1 base; nucleotides outside the gene matches: 10. The CDR3 is 17 amino acids. CDR1 and CDR2 from the germline V gene are ENHRY and SYGVKD. The chain's CDR3 is CAISVGTGNPGNYGYTF. Here the CDR3 DNA reads TGTGCCATCAGTGTGGGGACAGGGAACCCGGGTAACTATGGCTACACCTTC.

V gene TRBV5-1 combines with J gene TRBJ2-5, with D unclear. There are 12 residues in the CDR3. The germline V and J ends were trimmed by 2 bases and 5 bases, with 7 bases remaining between them. Germline assignment: CDR1 SGHRS and CDR2 YFSETQ. The CDR3 DNA reads as TGCGCCAGCAGCTTCGCAAGCGAGACCCAGTACTTC. This translates into CASSFASETQYF.

This chain uses TRBV2 with TRBJ2-7; D not resolved. V was shortened by 3 bases and J by 3 bases, with 9 bases between the two germline ends. CDR3 length equals 13 residues. Germline V CDR1 and CDR2: SNHLY, FYNNEI. CDR3 loop: CASSEDGDYEQYF. The CDR3, as DNA: TGTGCCAGCAGTGAGGACGGAGACTACGAGCAGTACTTC.

The rearrangement links TRBV6-5 to TRBJ1-1; D is perhaps TRBD1 (6 bases). With 5 bases removed from V and 6 bases from J, the gap between germline ends came to 13 bases. The germline CDR1 and CDR2 sequences are MNHEY and SVGAGI. The CDR3 is 13 amino acids. The CDR3 DNA is TGTGCCAGCAGTCGAGAAAGGGGGGCTGAAGCTTTCTTT. Its translation: CASSRERGAEAFF.

This clonotype has more than one count but fewer than ten. The V and J genes are TRBV9 and TRBJ2-3; 8 positions agree with TRBD2. J lost 8 bases, V lost 7 bases, and 9 bases had no gene match. This CDR3 is built from 13 residues. Germline V CDR1 and CDR2: SGDLS, YYNGEE. CDR3 DNA: TGTGCCAGCCGAGCGGGAGCTGGAGGTACGCAGTATTTT. It translates to CASRAGAGGTQYF.

This chain's CDR3 is CAISEVQGGSYEQYF. CDR3 in DNA: TGTGCCATCAGTGAAGTGCAGGGAGGCTCCTACGAGCAGTACTTC. This chain joins TRBV10-3 and TRBJ2-7; possibly TRBD2 for D (6 bases). This CDR3 is 15 amino acids long. Trimming left V 3 bases short and J 0 bases short, with 12 bases between. Germline loops: CDR1 ENHRY, CDR2 SYGVKD.

This clonotype showed up many times. V is TRBV7-6 and J is TRBJ2-7; 10 bases map to TRBD1. The J segment lost 3 bases and the V segment lost 6 bases, leaving 8 bases of the junction unmatched. This CDR3 contains 15 residues. In germline, CDR1 is SGHVS, CDR2 FNYEAQ. The CDR3 spells CASSPGQGVFYEQYF. The CDR3 bases are TGTGCCAGCAGTCCTGGACAGGGGGTATTCTACGAGCAGTACTTC.

This clonotype has just a few counts. This chain links TRBV29-1 with TRBJ2-2; D perhaps matches TRBD1 (6 bases). CDR3 length: 12 residues. The V end was cut by 3 bases, the J end by 6 bases, with 8 bases between. Looked up from germline, CDR1 is SQVTM and CDR2 is ANQGSEA. The CDR3 is CSVDRGPGELFF. CDR3 coding DNA: TGCAGCGTTGACAGGGGCCCCGGGGAGCTGTTTTTT.

This chain links TRBV20-1 with TRBJ1-4, with D unclear. Germline V gene lookup returns CDR1 DFQATT and CDR2 SNEGSKA (reference sequence). The germline V and J ends were trimmed by 5 bases and 9 bases, with 19 bases remaining between them. This CDR3 comprises 14 residues. The DNA for the CDR3 is TGCAGTGCTCAGGAATGGGGAGGATCTCAAAAACTGTTTTTT. Its translation is CSAQEWGGSQKLFF.

This clonotype was picked up a small number of times. The J gene is TRBJ1-2, the V gene TRBV27, with D unclear. The CDR3 length is 12 residues. Germline CDR1 MNHEY, CDR2 SMNVEV (reference sequence). Between the trimmed V and J ends, which lost 6 bases and 2 bases, there was a span of 7 bases. CDR3 loop: CASRSVNYGYTF. CDR3 in DNA: TGTGCCAGCAGGTCGGTCAACTATGGCTACACCTTC.

The chain joins TRBV2 to TRBJ2-4, with D possibly being TRBD1 or TRBD2 (5 bases each). The J call may be wrong; the DNA end is better matched by TRBJ2-7. Germline CDR1 reads SNHLY; CDR2 reads FYNNEI. This CDR3 has 12 amino acids. CDR3 nucleotides: TGTGCCAGCATTGCCGAGGGGTACGAGCAGTACTTC. Protein sequence: CASIAEGYEQYF.

The rearrangement uses TRBV7-2 and TRBJ1-6; TRBD1 aligns across 7 bases. Germline loops: CDR1 SGHTA, CDR2 FQGNSA. CDR3 size: 17 residues. With V trimmed by 2 bases and J by 6 bases, 10 bases remained unmatched. The CDR3 DNA follows: TGTGCCAGCAGCTTACCTTTAATCGGGACAGCTAATTCACCCCTCCACTTT. This translates into CASSLPLIGTANSPLHF.

The V gene is TRBV10-3, the J gene TRBJ2-1; 8 positions agree with TRBD2. Germline CDR1 is ENHRY and CDR2 is SYGVKD. Trimming took 11 bases from V and 2 from J; bases not matched to a gene: 8. The CDR3 is made up of 14 amino acids. CDR3 sequence: CASRTSLTYNEQFF. Here the CDR3 DNA reads TGTGCCTCAAGGACTAGCCTAACCTACAATGAGCAGTTCTTC.

The rearrangement links TRBV10-3 to TRBJ2-5; D gene unclear. Germline assignment: CDR1 ENHRY and CDR2 SYGVKD. This CDR3 spans 15 amino acids. V was cut by 0 bases and J by 5 bases, with 13 bases left in between. The CDR3 sequence is CAISESTQGRETQYF. CDR3 in DNA: TGTGCCATCAGTGAGTCGACTCAAGGCCGGGAGACCCAGTACTTC.

This clonotype was observed a handful of times. This rearrangement joins TRBV10-3 to TRBJ1-1; D is undetermined. V was shortened by 7 bases and J by 11 bases, with 17 bases between the two germline ends. There are 12 residues in the CDR3. CDR1 and CDR2 (germline): ENHRY, SYGVKD. CDR3 bases: TGTGCCATCAAGGACCCCCATGCCTCGGCTTTCTTT. This codes for CAIKDPHASAFF.

This chain connects TRBV20-1 to TRBJ2-6; possible D gene TRBD2, 6 bases. The CDR3 totals 18 residues. Trimming took off 3 bases at V and 0 bases at J, with 18 bases between the two ends. Germline CDR1 reads DFQATT; CDR2 reads SNEGSKA (reference sequence). DNA of the CDR3: TGCAGTGCTAGTGGAAGGGCCTACGGGAGCTCTGGGGCCAACGTCCTGACTTTC. This translates into CSASGRAYGSSGANVLTF.

This clonotype appeared a single time. This chain links TRBV12-3 or TRBV12-4 with TRBJ2-1; 8 positions agree with TRBD2. The length of the CDR3 is 15 residues. V trimming: 6 bases; J trimming: 6 bases; junction bases outside the gene matches: 10. Here the CDR3 reads CASRALAEHLNEQFF. CDR3 DNA sequence: TGTGCCAGCAGGGCACTAGCGGAACATCTCAATGAGCAGTTCTTC.

This chain joins TRBV20-1 and TRBJ2-5; 9 bases are shared with TRBD1. The germline V gene has CDR1 DFQATT and CDR2 SNEGSKA (reference sequence). Trimming removed 4 bases from V and 7 bases from J; junction bases left unmatched: 13. CDR3 length: 15 residues. The CDR3 sequence is CSATHPGTGYLTQYF. In nucleotides, the CDR3 is TGCAGTGCTACCCACCCCGGGACAGGGTACCTGACCCAGTACTTC.

Remarks on this clonotype: An end of the junction differs from the germline gene, which may be a read error. The chain uses TRBV12-5 and TRBJ2-3, with D hard to call. This CDR3 has 14 residues. Germline values: CDR1 LGHNT, CDR2 FRNRAP. For the CDR3, the DNA is TGTGCTAGTGGTTTGCCTCCGGTCGCGGATATGCAGTATTTT. Protein: CASGLPPVADMQYF. The full variable domain, its missing parts supplied by reference TRBV12-5 and TRBJ2-3, is DARVTQTPRHKVTEMGQEVTMRCQPILGHNTVFWYRQTMMQGLELLAYFRNRAPLDDSGMPKDRFSAEMPDATLATLKIQPSEPRDSAVYFCASGLPPVADMQYFGPGTRLTVL.

The sample holds many counts of this clonotype. The J gene is TRBJ1-2, the V gene TRBV12-3 or TRBV12-4, with D tentatively TRBD1 (6 bases). The ends were cut back, 6 bases at V and 9 bases at J, with 14 bases in the middle. The CDR3 is 12 amino acids. In DNA form, the CDR3 reads TGTGCCAGCAGCACCACAGGGCACAGCTACACCTTC. Encoded protein: CASSTTGHSYTF.